A single sample gave rise to the 8 T cell receptor beta chains below, sequenced in a study of Ad26.COV2.S vaccination and SARS-CoV-2 variants. Libraries were prepared by immunoSEQ multiplex PCR; TCRdb keeps only in-frame clonotypes and omits some of them. The sample includes about 140,000 clones, more than 80% of them seen just once. The input for sequencing was peripheral blood, taken after recovery from COVID-19. These receptor sequences come from a human donor who had recovered from COVID-19.

The chain combines TRBV28 with TRBJ2-5; the match to TRBD2 covers 15 bases. Trimming took 4 bases from V and 4 from J; bases not matched to a gene: 13. The germline V gene encodes CDR1 MDHEN and CDR2 SYDVKM. The CDR3 sequence is 19 residues long. The CDR3: CASSSSKSRTSGGAETQYF. As DNA, the CDR3 is TGTGCCAGCAGTTCCTCAAAATCCCGGACTAGCGGGGGGGCAGAGACCCAGTACTTC.

The chain carries TRBV15 and TRBJ1-1, with a weak D call TRBD1 (6 bases). CDR1 is LNHNV, CDR2 YYDKDF, per germline (reference sequence). Deletions cut 5 bases from V and 1 base from J, with 14 bases between. The CDR3 consists of 15 residues. The CDR3 here is CATSYYSRGNTEAFF. In DNA form, the CDR3 reads TGTGCCACCAGCTATTATTCCAGGGGGAACACTGAAGCTTTCTTT.

The V call is TRBV2, the J call TRBJ2-1; TRBD2 is a possible D gene (6 bases). V was trimmed by 2 bases and J by 9 bases, leaving 14 bases between them. The CDR3 consists of 14 residues. CDR1 is SNHLY and CDR2 is FYNNEI in the germline V gene. The DNA for the CDR3 is TGTGCCAGCAGTGAACTGGCTAGGCGGGGTGAGCAGTTCTTC. Translating gives CASSELARRGEQFF.

This chain uses TRBV11-2 with TRBJ2-1; D might be TRBD1 (6 bases). V lost 2 bases to trimming and J lost 6 bases, with 14 bases between them. The germline V gene encodes CDR1 SGHAT and CDR2 FQNNGV. The CDR3 is 15 residues long. CDR3 nucleotides: TGTGCCAGCAGCTTAACAGGGAAGAGGGGCAATGAGCAGTTCTTC. It translates to CASSLTGKRGNEQFF.

The rearrangement links TRBV4-3 to TRBJ1-5, with D possibly being TRBD1 (6 bases). This CDR3 has 15 amino acids. Trimming stripped 0 bases from V and 7 bases from J, with 13 bases between. Looked up from germline, CDR1 is LGHNA and CDR2 is YSLEER. The CDR3 spells CASSQDPGGGQPQHF. The CDR3 DNA reads as TGCGCCAGCAGCCAAGATCCGGGGGGCGGGCAGCCCCAGCATTTT.

The V call is TRBV20-1, the J call TRBJ2-3; D remains ambiguous. Germline lookup yields CDR1 DFQATT and CDR2 SNEGSKA (reference sequence). Trimming removed 3 bases from V and 5 bases from J, with 6 bases in between. The CDR3 loop spans 11 amino acids. CDR3 sequence (DNA): TGCAGTGCTAGCACGGGAGATACGCAGTATTTT. This translates into CSASTGDTQYF.

The sample holds one count of this clone. The rearrangement joins TRBV7-8 to TRBJ1-1; the D is unclear. This CDR3 comprises 11 residues. V lost 7 bases to trimming and J lost 4 bases, with 7 bases between them. Germline CDR1 and CDR2: SGHVS and FQNEAQ. The CDR3, as DNA: TGTGCCAGCACCGACGGCACTGAAGCTTTCTTT. Amino acids: CASTDGTEAFF.

This sequence joins TRBV3-1 (or the pseudogene TRBV3-2) and TRBJ2-1; D remains ambiguous. Germline CDR1 and CDR2: LGHDT and YNNKEL (reference sequence). The V end was cut by 0 bases, the J end by 8 bases, with 11 bases between. The CDR3 totals 14 residues. CDR3 protein: CASSQDLDGDEQFF. The DNA of the CDR3 is TGTGCCAGCAGCCAAGATCTGGATGGCGATGAGCAGTTCTTC.